This entry features one T cell receptor (beta chain) sequence. Its antigen is currently unknown. Thawed PBMCs were FACS-sorted into unstimulated CD4+CD25+CD127- regulatory T cells, CD4+CD25- non-regulatory cells, CD4 and CD8 cells. The data belong to a study of Tregs in tolerant kidney transplant recipients. Sequenced by immunoSEQ multiplex PCR; TCRdb stores in-frame clones only, minus some. The top ten clones hold approximately 0.69% of a sample with about 240,000 clones, 80% to 85% of them seen once. The V end lost 3 bases, the J end lost 0 bases, and 21 bases lay between the germline ends. CDR3 length equals 20 residues. CDR1 is LNHDA, CDR2 SQIVND, per germline (reference sequence). Overall study findings and caveats: Findings come from small patient numbers and require larger validation. Tregs expanded with activated donor B cells seemed most donor-specific. Biological reproducibility was not directly addressed, but technical replication error appeared minimal.

This sequence originates from a human donor in good health. The rearrangement joins TRBV19 to TRBJ2-6; D call uncertain. Sequencing used CD4+ T cells from blood. The CDR3 bases are TGTGCCAGTAGTATTTACGTGATGGCAGGCGCAGGCTCTGGGGCCAACGTCCTGACTTTC. This encodes CASSIYVMAGAGSGANVLTF.